The 13 T cell receptor beta chains listed next were all sequenced from one sample in a study of cytomegalovirus exposure and HLA in healthy donors (dated by TCRdb to about 2017). The receptor library was made with the immunoSEQ multiplex PCR assay. For the multiplex PCR, a mixture combining 60 forward primers for TCR Vbeta segments and 13 reverse primers for TCR Jbeta segments was used. TCRdb provides this immuneACCESS table in a form limited to in-frame rearrangements. Some clones are lacking; in checked studies, under half of them reflect an unresolved V gene, and why the rest are absent is not known. The sample has about 120,000 clones on record, around 78% of them singletons. The ten largest make up 1.3% of the sample. Input material: PBMCs. Every receptor here comes from a woman aged 25 to 45 in good health and CMV-seronegative.

J is TRBJ1-5 and V is TRBV15; D is undetermined. Germline CDR1 reads LNHNV; CDR2 reads YYDKDF (reference sequence). This CDR3 has 15 residues. Trimming removed 0 bases at V and 2 bases at J, with 8 bases between. The CDR3: CATSRDPQGNQPQHF. The CDR3 coding sequence is TGTGCCACCAGCAGAGATCCCCAGGGCAATCAGCCCCAGCATTTT.

The chain has TRBV28 and TRBJ1-1, with a tentative D call TRBD1 (5 bases). Germline CDR1 and CDR2: MDHEN and SYDVKM. The CDR3 is 15 residues long. Trimming pared 4 bases from V and 1 base from J, leaving 13 bases between. CDR3: CASSSGRQPNTEAFF. CDR3 nucleotide sequence: TGTGCCAGCAGTTCAGGACGACAGCCGAACACTGAAGCTTTCTTT.

This clone was seen a few times. The rearrangement links TRBV18 to TRBJ2-7; 7 nucleotides agree with TRBD1. Per the germline V gene, CDR1 is KGHSH and CDR2 is LQKENI. V dropped 3 bases and J dropped 3; count of bases not matched to a gene: 5. This CDR3 is built from 14 residues. CDR3: CASSPGQVNYEQYF. For the CDR3, the DNA is TGTGCCAGCTCACCCGGACAGGTGAACTACGAGCAGTACTTC.

V gene TRBV9 combines with J gene TRBJ2-1; D is perhaps TRBD2 (5 bases). The V gene lost 4 bases and the J gene lost 9 bases, with 17 bases spanning the gap. CDR1 and CDR2 from the germline V gene are SGDLS and YYNGEE. The CDR3 is 14 amino acids. CDR3 loop: CASSRDPIGSEQFF. CDR3 DNA: TGTGCCAGCAGCCGAGACCCCATTGGGAGTGAGCAGTTCTTC.

The rearrangement links TRBV4-3 to TRBJ1-5; possible D gene TRBD1, 6 bases. The CDR3 length is 15 residues. Germline CDR1 is LGHNA and CDR2 is YSLEER. V gave up 0 bases and J gave up 7 bases, with 13 bases separating them. The CDR3 DNA sequence: TGCGCCAGCAGCCAAGATTCACAGGGTGGCCAGCCCCAGCATTTT. Its translation: CASSQDSQGGQPQHF.

This rearrangement joins TRBV7-2 to TRBJ1-6; 11 bases are a match to TRBD1. CDR3 length equals 15 residues. V shed 1 base, J shed 9 bases, and the junction held 2 bases outside the gene matches. CDR1 is SGHTA, CDR2 FQGNSA, per germline. The CDR3 spells CASSLVGQGASPLHF. CDR3 sequence (DNA): TGTGCCAGCAGCTTAGTAGGACAGGGGGCTTCACCCCTCCACTTT.

This clone showed up just once. This sample includes further DNA sequences coding for the same CDR3. The chain couples TRBV4-2 to TRBJ2-7; 11 nucleotides agree with TRBD2. The V segment lost 0 bases and the J segment 4 bases; nucleotides outside the gene matches: 5. CDR1 and CDR2 (germline): LGHNA, YNFKEQ. This CDR3 contains 16 residues. The CDR3 DNA is TGTGCCAGCAGCCAAGACGGGACTAGCGGATCGTACGAGCAGTACTTC. Its protein is CASSQDGTSGSYEQYF.

The V and J genes are TRBV18 and TRBJ1-6, with 8 bases identical to TRBD1. In germline, CDR1 is KGHSH, CDR2 LQKENI. V trimming: 6 bases; J trimming: 7 bases; junction bases outside the gene matches: 5. The CDR3 has 14 amino acids. CDR3 in DNA: TGTGCCAGCTCTCGGGACAGGAAGAATTCACCCCTCCACTTT. It specifies CASSRDRKNSPLHF.

The J gene is TRBJ2-5, the V gene TRBV18; 15 bases map to TRBD2. CDR3 length equals 20 residues. Germline CDR1 reads KGHSH; CDR2 reads LQKENI. With 3 bases clipped from V and 1 base from J, the junction kept 12 bases outside the gene matches. CDR3 in DNA: TGTGCCAGCTCACCCGGACTAGCGGGAGGGTTAGACGGGATCCAAGAGACCCAGTACTTC. Protein sequence: CASSPGLAGGLDGIQETQYF.

The chain links TRBV11-2 to TRBJ2-3; the match to TRBD2 covers 14 bases. The ends lost 1 base at V and 3 bases at J; junction bases unmatched: 3. Per germline, CDR1 SGHAT and CDR2 FQNNGV. This CDR3 is built from 17 residues. The CDR3 spells CASSLAGLAGVTDTQYF. DNA for the CDR3: TGTGCCAGCAGCTTAGCGGGACTAGCGGGAGTTACAGATACGCAGTATTTT.

V and J are TRBV9 and TRBJ2-7; possible D gene TRBD2, 6 bases. V was clipped by 4 bases and J by 8 bases, with 22 bases between them. In germline, CDR1 is SGDLS, CDR2 YYNGEE. The CDR3 sequence is 15 residues long. The CDR3 is CASSPSDRLSGQQYF. Written as DNA, the CDR3 is TGTGCCAGCAGCCCTTCGGACCGCCTTAGCGGCCAGCAGTACTTC.

The chain is built from TRBV7-9 and TRBJ1-4; 7 nucleotides align to TRBD1. Germline CDR1 reads SEHNR; CDR2 reads FQNEAQ (reference sequence). CDR3 length: 16 amino acids. V shed 5 bases and J 2 bases; nucleotides not matched to a gene: 8. DNA for the CDR3: TGTGCCAGCAGCAGACAGGGTGGGGGCACTAATGAAAAACTGTTTTTT. Its translation is CASSRQGGGTNEKLFF.

V usage is TRBV6-1 and J usage is TRBJ1-4; tentatively, D is TRBD1 (6 bases). The germline CDR1 and CDR2 sequences are MNHNS and SASEGT. The germline V and J ends were trimmed by 3 bases and 7 bases, with 12 bases remaining between them. This CDR3 is built from 14 residues. The CDR3: CASSDLLGGEKLFF. The CDR3 DNA follows: TGTGCCAGCAGTGACCTCTTAGGGGGTGAAAAACTGTTTTTT.